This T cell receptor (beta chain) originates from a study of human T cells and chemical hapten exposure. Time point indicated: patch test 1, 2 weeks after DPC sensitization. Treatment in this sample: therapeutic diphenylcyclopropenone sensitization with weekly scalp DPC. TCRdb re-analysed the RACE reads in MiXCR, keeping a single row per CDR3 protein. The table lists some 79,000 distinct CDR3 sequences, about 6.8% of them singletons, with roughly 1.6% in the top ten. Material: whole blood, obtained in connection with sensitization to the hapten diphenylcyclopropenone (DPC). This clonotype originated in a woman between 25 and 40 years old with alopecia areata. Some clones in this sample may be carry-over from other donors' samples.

In DNA, the CDR3 is TGTGCCAGCAGTGTTTCAAGGGAGGCCTATGGCTACACCTTC. It yields the protein CASSVSREAYGYTF. V is TRBV2 and J is TRBJ1-2; D unclear. CDR3 length equals 14 residues. V was shortened by 4 bases and J by 4 bases, with 13 bases between the two germline ends. Germline assignment: CDR1 SNHLY and CDR2 FYNNEI. The whole variable domain, remainder taken from reference TRBV2 and TRBJ1-2, is EPEVTQTPSHQVTQMGQEVILRCVPISNHLYFYWYRQILGQKVEFLVSFYNNEISEKSEIFDDQFSVERPDGSNFTLKIRSTKLEDSAMYFCASSVSREAYGYTFGSGTRLTVV.